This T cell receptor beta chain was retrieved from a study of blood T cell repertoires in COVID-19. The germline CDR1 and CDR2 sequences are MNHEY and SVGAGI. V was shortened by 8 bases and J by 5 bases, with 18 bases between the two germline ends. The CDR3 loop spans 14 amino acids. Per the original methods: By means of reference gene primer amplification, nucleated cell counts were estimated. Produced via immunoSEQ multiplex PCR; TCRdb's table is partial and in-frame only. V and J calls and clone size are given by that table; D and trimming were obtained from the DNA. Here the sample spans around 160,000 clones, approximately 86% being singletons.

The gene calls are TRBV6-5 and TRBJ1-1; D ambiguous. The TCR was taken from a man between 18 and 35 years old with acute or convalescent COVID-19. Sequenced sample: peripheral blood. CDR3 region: CASSPGFMVTEAFF. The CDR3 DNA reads TGTGCCAGCTCTCCGGGATTCATGGTTACTGAAGCTTTCTTT.